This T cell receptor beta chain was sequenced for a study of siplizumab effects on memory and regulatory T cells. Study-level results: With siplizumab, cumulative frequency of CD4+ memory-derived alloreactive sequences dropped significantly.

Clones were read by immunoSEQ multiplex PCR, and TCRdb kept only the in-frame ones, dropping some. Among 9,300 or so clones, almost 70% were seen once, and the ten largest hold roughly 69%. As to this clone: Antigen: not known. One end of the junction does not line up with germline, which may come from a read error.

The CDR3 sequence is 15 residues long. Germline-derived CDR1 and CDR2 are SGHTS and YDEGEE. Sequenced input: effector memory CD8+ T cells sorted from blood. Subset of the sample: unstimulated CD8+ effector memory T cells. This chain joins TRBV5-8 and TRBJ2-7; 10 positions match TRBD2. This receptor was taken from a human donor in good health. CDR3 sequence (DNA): TGCGCCAGCAGCTTGGACCTAGCGGGAGCGTACGAGCAGTACTTC. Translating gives CASSLDLAGAYEQYF.